This T cell receptor beta chain was observed in a study of T cells in Graves' hyperthyroidism and ophthalmopathy. V lost 8 bases and J lost 7, with 6 bases in between. Germline loops: CDR1 SNHLY, CDR2 FYNNEI. CDR3 length equals 10 residues. TCR beta CDR3 sequences were amplified from RNA transcripts. During a first-round RT-PCR of the TCR CDR3, the HTBI primer set was used. TCRdb reprocessed the multiplex PCR reads with MiXCR, giving one entry per CDR3 protein. The table has about 500,000 distinct CDR3 sequences, roughly 15% seen once; the top ten hold 15% to 20%. Fresh peripheral blood, approximately 9.7 ml, was the source of the PBMCs. Only a few counts were recorded for this clonotype.

V usage is TRBV2 and J usage is TRBJ1-5, with no clear D. Sample: blood. The TCR originated in a woman between 18 and 30 years old with Graves' ophthalmopathy. CDR3 DNA sequence: TGTGCCAGCGGGCGACAGCCCCAGCATTTT. Its translation is CASGRQPQHF. The full variable domain, in which reference TRBV2 and TRBJ1-5 provide the parts outside the CDR3, is EPEVTQTPSHQVTQMGQEVILRCVPISNHLYFYWYRQILGQKVEFLVSFYNNEISEKSEIFDDQFSVERPDGSNFTLKIRSTKLEDSAMYFCASGRQPQHFGDGTRLSIL.